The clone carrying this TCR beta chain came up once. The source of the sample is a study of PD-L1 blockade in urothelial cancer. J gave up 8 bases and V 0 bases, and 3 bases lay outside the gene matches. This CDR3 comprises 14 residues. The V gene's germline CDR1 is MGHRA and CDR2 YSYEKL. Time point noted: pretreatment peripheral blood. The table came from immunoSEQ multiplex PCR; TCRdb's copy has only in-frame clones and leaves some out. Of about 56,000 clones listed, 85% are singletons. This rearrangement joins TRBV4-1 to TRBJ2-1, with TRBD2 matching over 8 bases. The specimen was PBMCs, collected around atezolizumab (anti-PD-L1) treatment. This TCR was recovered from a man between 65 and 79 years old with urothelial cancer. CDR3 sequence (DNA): TGCGCCAGCAGCCAAGAGGCAGCGGGAGATGAGCAGTTCTTC. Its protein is CASSQEAAGDEQFF.